This T cell receptor (beta chain) was sequenced in a study of cytomegalovirus exposure and HLA in healthy donors. Across the study: In terms of ancestry, the Caucasian-associated cluster contained about 80% of the approximately 400 genotyped donors.

The PCR employed 60 Vbeta primers together with 13 Jbeta primers. Produced via immunoSEQ multiplex PCR; TCRdb's table is partial and in-frame only. Counted here are some 150,000 clones, 74% occurring once; the ten biggest clones make up 4.3%. The germline CDR1 and CDR2 sequences are LNHDA and SQIVND (reference sequence). V was trimmed by 6 bases and J by 9 bases, leaving 21 bases between them. The CDR3 is 16 amino acids. Study results and limitations: A link between a missense DCLRE1C variant and TCR beta V- and J-gene trimming emerged from a later analysis. The only immune exposure information that was available was CMV serostatus. Being productive about 87% or about 30% of the time was typical of most TCR beta V segments in an earlier analysis.

Turning to this clone: Its specificity is not known.

V is TRBV19 and J is TRBJ1-6; tentatively, D is TRBD1 (6 bases). The sequenced sample was PBMCs. The TCR sequence derives from a man in his late teens or twenties in good health and CMV-seropositive. DNA of the CDR3: TGTGCCAGTAGCAAAGGCCGGGACAAAGCTCGTTCACCCCTCCACTTT. Translating it yields CASSKGRDKARSPLHF.